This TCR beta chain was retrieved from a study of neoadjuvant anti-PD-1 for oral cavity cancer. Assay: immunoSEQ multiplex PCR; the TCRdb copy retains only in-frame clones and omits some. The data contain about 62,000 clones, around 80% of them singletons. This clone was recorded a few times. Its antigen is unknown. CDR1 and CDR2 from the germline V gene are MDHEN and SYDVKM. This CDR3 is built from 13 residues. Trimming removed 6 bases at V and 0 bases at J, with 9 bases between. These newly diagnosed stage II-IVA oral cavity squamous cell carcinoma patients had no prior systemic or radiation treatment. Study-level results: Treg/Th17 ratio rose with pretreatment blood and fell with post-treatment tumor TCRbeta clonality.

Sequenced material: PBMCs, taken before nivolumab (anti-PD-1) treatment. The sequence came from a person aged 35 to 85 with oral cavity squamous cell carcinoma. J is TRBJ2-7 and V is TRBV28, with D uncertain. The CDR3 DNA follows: TGTGCCAGCAGGAGGACGTACTCCTACGAGCAGTACTTC. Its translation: CASRRTYSYEQYF. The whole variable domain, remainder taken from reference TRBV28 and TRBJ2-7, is DVKVTQSSRYLVKRTGEKVFLECVQDMDHENMFWYRQDPGLGLRLIYFSYDVKMKEKGDIPEGYSVSREKKERFSLILESASTNQTSMYLCASRRTYSYEQYFGPGTRLTVT.